This T cell receptor beta chain came from a study of post-analysis software for immune sequencing data. Study-wide context: Patients had relapsing-remitting, secondary progressive or progressive-relapsing multiple sclerosis; some lacked subtype.

Carried by the TCR beta cDNA libraries were unique molecular identifiers. One entry per CDR3 protein, called by TCRdb with MiXCR from the PCR reads. The repertoire holds approximately 260,000 distinct CDR3 sequences, with around 34% as singletons. Concerning this clonotype itself: Its specificity is not known. A much larger clone sits a single nucleotide away, making a read error possible.

V was pared by 7 bases and J by 14 bases, with 18 bases of the junction left unmatched. Germline V gene lookup returns CDR1 MDHEN and CDR2 SYDVKM. This CDR3 is 14 amino acids long. Study findings and constraints: Controls had lower frequencies than patients of 4 or 5 TRBV segments, which included TRBV5-6, TRBV5-1 and TRBV20-1. Significantly decreased normalized Chao1 diversity was recorded for multiple sclerosis patients relative to controls.

This TCR was sampled from a girl between 5 and 17 years old with multiple sclerosis. Sequences were obtained from blood. The V gene is TRBV28, the J gene TRBJ2-3; 7 bases match TRBD1. The CDR3 spells CASIPPGTEGKLYF. The CDR3 DNA reads as TGTGCCAGCATCCCCCCCGGGACAGAGGGAAAACTGTATTTT.